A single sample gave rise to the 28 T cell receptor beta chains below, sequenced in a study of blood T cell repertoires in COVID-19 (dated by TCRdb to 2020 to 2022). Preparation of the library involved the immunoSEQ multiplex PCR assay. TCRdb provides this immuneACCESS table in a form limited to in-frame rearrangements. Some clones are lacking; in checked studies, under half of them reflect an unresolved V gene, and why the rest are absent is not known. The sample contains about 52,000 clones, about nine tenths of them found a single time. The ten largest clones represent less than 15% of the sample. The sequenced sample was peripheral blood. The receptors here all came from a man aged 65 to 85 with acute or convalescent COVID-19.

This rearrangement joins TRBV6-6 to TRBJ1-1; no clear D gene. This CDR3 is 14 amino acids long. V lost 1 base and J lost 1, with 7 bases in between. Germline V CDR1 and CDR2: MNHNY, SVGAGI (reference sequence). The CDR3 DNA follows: TGTGCCAGCAGTTACTACAGCCAGAACACTGAAGCTTTCTTT. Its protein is CASSYYSQNTEAFF.

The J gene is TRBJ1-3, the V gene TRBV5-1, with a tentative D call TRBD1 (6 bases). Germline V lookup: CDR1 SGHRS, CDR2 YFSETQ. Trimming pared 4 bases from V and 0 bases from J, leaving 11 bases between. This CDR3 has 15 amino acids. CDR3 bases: TGCGCCAGCAGCCTACAGGGTCCCTCTGGAAACACCATATATTTT. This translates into CASSLQGPSGNTIYF.

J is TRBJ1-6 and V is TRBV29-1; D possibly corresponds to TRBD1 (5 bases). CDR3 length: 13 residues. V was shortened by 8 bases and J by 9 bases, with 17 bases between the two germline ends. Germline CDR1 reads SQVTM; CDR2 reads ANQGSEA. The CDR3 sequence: CSIRRDSGSPLHF. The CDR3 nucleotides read TGCAGCATACGGAGAGACAGTGGTTCACCCCTCCACTTT.

The CDR3: CATSRDSWYPGELFF. The CDR3 bases are TGTGCCACCAGCAGAGATAGTTGGTATCCCGGGGAGCTGTTTTTT. V is TRBV15 and J is TRBJ2-2; no reliable D call. Germline-derived CDR1 and CDR2 are LNHNV and YYDKDF (reference sequence). The CDR3 loop spans 15 amino acids. Trimming took 0 bases from V and 6 from J, leaving 11 bases between them.

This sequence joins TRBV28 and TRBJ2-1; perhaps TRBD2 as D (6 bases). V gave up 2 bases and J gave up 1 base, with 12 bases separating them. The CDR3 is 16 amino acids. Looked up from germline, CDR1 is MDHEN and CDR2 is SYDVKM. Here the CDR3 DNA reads TGTGCCAGCAGTTTAGCTGCTGGGGGGTCCTACAATGAGCAGTTCTTC. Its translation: CASSLAAGGSYNEQFF.

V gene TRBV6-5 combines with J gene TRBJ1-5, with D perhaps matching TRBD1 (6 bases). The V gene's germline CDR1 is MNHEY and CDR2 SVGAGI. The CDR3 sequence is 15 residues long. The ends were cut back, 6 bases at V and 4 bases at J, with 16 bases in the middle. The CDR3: CASSDNRVGNQPQHF. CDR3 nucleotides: TGTGCCAGCAGCGACAACAGGGTAGGAAATCAGCCCCAGCATTTT.

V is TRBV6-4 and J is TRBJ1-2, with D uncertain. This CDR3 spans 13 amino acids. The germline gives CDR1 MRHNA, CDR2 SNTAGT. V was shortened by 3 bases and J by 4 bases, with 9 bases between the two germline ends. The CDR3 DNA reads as TGTGCCAGCAGTGAAGGAGAGAGCTATGGCTACACCTTC. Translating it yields CASSEGESYGYTF.

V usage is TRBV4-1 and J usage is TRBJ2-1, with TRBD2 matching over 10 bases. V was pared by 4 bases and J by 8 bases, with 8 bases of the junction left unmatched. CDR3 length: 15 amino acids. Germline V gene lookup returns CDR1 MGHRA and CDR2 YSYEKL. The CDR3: CASSRDGLAVYEQFF. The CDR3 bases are TGCGCCAGCAGCCGAGATGGACTAGCGGTTTATGAGCAGTTCTTC.

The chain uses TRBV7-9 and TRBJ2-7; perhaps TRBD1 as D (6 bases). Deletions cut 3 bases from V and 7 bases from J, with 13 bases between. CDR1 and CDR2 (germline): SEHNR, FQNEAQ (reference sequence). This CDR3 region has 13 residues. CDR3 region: CASSFEQGVEQYF. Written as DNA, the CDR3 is TGTGCCAGCAGCTTCGAACAGGGTGTTGAGCAGTACTTC. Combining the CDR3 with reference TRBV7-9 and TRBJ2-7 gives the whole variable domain DTGVSQNPRHKITKRGQNVTFRCDPISEHNRLYWYRQTLGQGPEFLTYFQNEAQLEKSRLLSDRFSAERPKGSFSTLEIQRTEQGDSAMYLCASSFEQGVEQYFGPGTRLTVT.

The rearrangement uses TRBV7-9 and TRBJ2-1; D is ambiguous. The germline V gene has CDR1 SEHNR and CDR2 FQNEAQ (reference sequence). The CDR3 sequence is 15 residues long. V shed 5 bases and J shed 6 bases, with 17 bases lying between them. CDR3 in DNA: TGTGCCAGCAGCCCGGTTGGGCTGCTGGGCAATGAGCAGTTCTTC. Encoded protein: CASSPVGLLGNEQFF.

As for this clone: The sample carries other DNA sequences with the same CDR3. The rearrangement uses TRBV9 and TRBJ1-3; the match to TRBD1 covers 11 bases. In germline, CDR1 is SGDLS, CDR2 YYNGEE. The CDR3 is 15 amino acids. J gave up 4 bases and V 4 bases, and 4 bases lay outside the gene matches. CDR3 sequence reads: CASSPRTGGGNTIYF. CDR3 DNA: TGTGCCAGCAGCCCCCGGACAGGGGGCGGAAACACCATATATTTT. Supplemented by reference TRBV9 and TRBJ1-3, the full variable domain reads DSGVTQTPKHLITATGQRVTLRCSPRSGDLSVYWYQQSLDQGLQFLIQYYNGEERAKGNILERFSAQQFPDLHSELNLSSLELGDSALYFCASSPRTGGGNTIYFGEGSWLTVV.

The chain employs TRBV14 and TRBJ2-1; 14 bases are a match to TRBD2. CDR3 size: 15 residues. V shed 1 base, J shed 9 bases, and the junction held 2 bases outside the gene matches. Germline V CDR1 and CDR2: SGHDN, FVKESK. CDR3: CASSQGLAGGLEQFF. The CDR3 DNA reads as TGTGCCAGCAGCCAAGGACTAGCGGGAGGGCTTGAGCAGTTCTTC.

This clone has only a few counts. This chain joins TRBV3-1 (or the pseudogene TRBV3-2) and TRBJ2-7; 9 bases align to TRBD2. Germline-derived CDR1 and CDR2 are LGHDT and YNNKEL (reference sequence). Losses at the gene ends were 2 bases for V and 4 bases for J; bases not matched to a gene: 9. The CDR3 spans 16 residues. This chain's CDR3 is CASSQKYLAGPYEQYF. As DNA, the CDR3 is TGTGCCAGCAGCCAAAAATATCTAGCGGGGCCTTACGAGCAGTACTTC.

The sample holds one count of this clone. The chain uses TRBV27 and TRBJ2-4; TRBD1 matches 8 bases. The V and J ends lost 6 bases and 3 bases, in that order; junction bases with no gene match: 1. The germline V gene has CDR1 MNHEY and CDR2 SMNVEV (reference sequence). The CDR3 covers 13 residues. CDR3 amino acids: CASRDRDKNIQYF. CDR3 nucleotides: TGTGCCAGCAGGGACAGGGACAAAAACATTCAGTACTTC.

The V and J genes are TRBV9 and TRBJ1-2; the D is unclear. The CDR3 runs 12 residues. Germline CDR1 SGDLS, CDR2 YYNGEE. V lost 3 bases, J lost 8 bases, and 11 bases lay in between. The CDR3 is CASSASFTGYTF. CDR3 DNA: TGTGCCAGCAGCGCAAGCTTTACGGGCTACACCTTC. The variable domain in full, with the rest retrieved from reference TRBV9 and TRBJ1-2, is DSGVTQTPKHLITATGQRVTLRCSPRSGDLSVYWYQQSLDQGLQFLIQYYNGEERAKGNILERFSAQQFPDLHSELNLSSLELGDSALYFCASSASFTGYTFGSGTRLTVV.

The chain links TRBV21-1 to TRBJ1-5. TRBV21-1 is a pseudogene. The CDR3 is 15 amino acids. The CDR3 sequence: CASSKGRGTNQPQHF. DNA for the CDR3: TGTGCCAGCAGCAAAGGAAGAGGTACCAATCAGCCCCAGCATTTT.

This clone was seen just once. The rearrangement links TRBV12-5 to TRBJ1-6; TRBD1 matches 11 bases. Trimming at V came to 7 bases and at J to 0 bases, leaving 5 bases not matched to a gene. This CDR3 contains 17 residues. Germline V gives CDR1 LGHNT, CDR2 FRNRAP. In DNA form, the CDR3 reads TGTGCTAGTGACGCCGGGACAGGGGGCTCCTATAATTCACCCCTCCACTTT. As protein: CASDAGTGGSYNSPLHF.

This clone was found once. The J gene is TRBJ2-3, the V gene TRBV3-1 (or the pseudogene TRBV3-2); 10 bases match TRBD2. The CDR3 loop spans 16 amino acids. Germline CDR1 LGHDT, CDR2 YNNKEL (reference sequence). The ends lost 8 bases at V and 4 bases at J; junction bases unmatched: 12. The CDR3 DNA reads TGTGCCAGCCGGGAAGGAGCGGGAGGGACGGCAGATACGCAGTATTTT. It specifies CASREGAGGTADTQYF.

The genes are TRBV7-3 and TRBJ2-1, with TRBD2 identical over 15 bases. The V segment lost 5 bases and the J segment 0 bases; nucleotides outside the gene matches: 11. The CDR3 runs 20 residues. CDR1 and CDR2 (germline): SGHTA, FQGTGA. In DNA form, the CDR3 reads TGTGCCAGCAGCCCAACCGGACTAGCGGGGGGGCGGAGCTCCTACAATGAGCAGTTCTTC. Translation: CASSPTGLAGGRSSYNEQFF.

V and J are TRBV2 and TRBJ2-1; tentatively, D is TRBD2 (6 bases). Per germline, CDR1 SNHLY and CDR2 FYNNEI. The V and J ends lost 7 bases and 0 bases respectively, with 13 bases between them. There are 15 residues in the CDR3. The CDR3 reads CASIRDFSSYNEQFF. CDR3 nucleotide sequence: TGTGCCAGCATTAGGGACTTCAGCTCCTACAATGAGCAGTTCTTC.

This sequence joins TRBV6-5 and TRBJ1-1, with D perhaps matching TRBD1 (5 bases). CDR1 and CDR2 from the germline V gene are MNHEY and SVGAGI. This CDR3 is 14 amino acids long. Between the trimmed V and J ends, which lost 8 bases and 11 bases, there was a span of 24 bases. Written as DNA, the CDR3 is TGTGCCAGCGGCCCCGGGGGAGGACTGTTTTTCGCTTTCTTT. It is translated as CASGPGGGLFFAFF.

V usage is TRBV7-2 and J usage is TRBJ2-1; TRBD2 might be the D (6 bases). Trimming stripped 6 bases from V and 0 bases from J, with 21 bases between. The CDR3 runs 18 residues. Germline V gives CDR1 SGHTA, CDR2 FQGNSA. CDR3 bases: TGTGCCAGCAGTCCCGGCCCACTAGCAGCCAGCTCCTACAATGAGCAGTTCTTC. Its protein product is CASSPGPLAASSYNEQFF.

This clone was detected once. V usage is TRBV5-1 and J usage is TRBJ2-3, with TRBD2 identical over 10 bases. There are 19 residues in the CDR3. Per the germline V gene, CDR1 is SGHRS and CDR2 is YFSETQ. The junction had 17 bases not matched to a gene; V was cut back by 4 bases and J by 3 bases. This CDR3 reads CASSMDPPGLAITTDTQYF. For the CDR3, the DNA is TGCGCCAGCAGCATGGACCCACCGGGACTAGCGATTACTACAGATACGCAGTATTTT. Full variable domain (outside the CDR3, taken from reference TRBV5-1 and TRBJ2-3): KAGVTQTPRYLIKTRGQQVTLSCSPISGHRSVSWYQQTPGQGLQFLFEYFSETQRNKGNFPGRFSGRQFSNSRSEMNVSTLELGDSALYLCASSMDPPGLAITTDTQYFGPGTRLTVL.

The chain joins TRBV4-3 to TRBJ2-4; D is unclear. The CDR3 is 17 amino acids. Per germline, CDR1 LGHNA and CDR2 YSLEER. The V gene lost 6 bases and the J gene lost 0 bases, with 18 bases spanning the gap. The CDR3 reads CASRTPTNPLAKNIQYF. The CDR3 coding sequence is TGCGCCAGCAGGACTCCTACGAATCCTTTAGCCAAAAACATTCAGTACTTC.

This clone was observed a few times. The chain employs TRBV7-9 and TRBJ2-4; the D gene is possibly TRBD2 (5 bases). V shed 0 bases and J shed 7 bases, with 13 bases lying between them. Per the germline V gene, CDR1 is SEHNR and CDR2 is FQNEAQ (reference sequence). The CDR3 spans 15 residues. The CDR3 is CASSLAGGFRNIQYF. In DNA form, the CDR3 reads TGTGCCAGCAGCTTAGCAGGAGGTTTCCGGAACATTCAGTACTTC.

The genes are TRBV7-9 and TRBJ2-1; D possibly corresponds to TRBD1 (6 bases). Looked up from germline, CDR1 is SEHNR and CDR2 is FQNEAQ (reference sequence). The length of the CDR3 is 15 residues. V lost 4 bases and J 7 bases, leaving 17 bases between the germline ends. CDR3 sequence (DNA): TGTGCCAGCAGCTACAGGGACCTAAGGGGGAATGAGCAGTTCTTC. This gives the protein CASSYRDLRGNEQFF. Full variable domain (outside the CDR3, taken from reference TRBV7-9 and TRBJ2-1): DTGVSQNPRHKITKRGQNVTFRCDPISEHNRLYWYRQTLGQGPEFLTYFQNEAQLEKSRLLSDRFSAERPKGSFSTLEIQRTEQGDSAMYLCASSYRDLRGNEQFFGPGTRLTVL.

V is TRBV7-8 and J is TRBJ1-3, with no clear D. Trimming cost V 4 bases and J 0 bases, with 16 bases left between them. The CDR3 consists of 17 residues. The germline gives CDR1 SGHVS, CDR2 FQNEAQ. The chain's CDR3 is CASSWQANPISGNTIYF. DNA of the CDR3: TGTGCCAGCAGCTGGCAGGCTAACCCCATCTCTGGAAACACCATATATTTT.

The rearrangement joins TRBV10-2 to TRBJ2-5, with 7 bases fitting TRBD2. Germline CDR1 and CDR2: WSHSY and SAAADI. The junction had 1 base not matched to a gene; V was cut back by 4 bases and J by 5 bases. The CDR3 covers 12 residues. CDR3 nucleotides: TGCGCCAGCAGTGGGGGAGGGGAGACCCAGTACTTC. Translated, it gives CASSGGGETQYF.